This T cell receptor (beta chain) was obtained from a study of blood T cell repertoires in COVID-19. At the level of the study: Specimens from acute and convalescent COVID-19 originated in the United States, Italy and Spain.

Germline V gives CDR1 LGHNA, CDR2 YSLEER. V shed 1 base, J shed 5 bases, and the junction held 1 base outside the gene matches. The CDR3 spans 15 residues. In the authors' workflow: The assay estimated nucleated cells by amplifying reference gene primers. Profiled with immunoSEQ multiplex PCR; TCRdb holds only in-frame clones, not every one. V, J and clone size derive from that table, while D and trimming were established from the DNA sequence. The repertoire holds 100,000 to 110,000 clones, with almost 80% as singletons. Sequenced input: peripheral blood. The sequence came from a man between 65 and 79 years old with active or convalescent COVID-19. The V gene is TRBV4-3, the J gene TRBJ2-5; 13 positions match TRBD2. The CDR3 reads CASSQGTSGSETQYF. The DNA of the CDR3 is TGCGCCAGCAGCCAAGGGACTAGCGGGAGTGAGACCCAGTACTTC.